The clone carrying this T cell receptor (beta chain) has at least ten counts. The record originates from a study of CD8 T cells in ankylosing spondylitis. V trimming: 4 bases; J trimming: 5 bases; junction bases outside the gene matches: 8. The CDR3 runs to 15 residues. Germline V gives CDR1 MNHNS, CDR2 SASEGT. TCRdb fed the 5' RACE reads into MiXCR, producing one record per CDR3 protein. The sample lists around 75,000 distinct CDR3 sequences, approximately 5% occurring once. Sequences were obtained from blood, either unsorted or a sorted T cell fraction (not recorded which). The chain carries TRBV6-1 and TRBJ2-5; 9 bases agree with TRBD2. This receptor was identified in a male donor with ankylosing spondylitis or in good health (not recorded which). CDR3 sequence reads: CASSGSSGAEETQYF. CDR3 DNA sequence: TGTGCCAGCAGTGGTTCTAGCGGGGCTGAGGAGACCCAGTACTTC.